The clone carrying this TCR beta chain came up a few times. The sample comes from a study of metastatic and nonmetastatic thyroid tumors. Every patient was untreated before thyroid surgery. TCRdb recomputed clones from the PCR reads via MiXCR. This sample yields under 20,000 clones, of which about 32% are seen a single time; 11% belongs to the top ten. The length of the CDR3 is 14 residues. V was shortened by 3 bases and J by 4 bases, with 13 bases between the two germline ends. CDR1 and CDR2 (germline): DFQATT, SNEGSKA (reference sequence). Specimen: tumor tissue. The source is a male donor with papillary thyroid cancer or a benign thyroid nodule (not recorded which). Some clones in this sample may be carry-over from other donors' samples. The chain combines TRBV20-1 with TRBJ1-5, with no clear D. This CDR3 reads CSARRRSGNQPQHF. The CDR3, as DNA: TGCAGTGCTAGGAGGCGTTCGGGGAATCAGCCCCAGCATTTT.